This entry lists 5 T cell receptor beta chains sequenced from one sample in a study of T cells in Graves' hyperthyroidism and ophthalmopathy. RNA transcripts gave rise to amplified TCR beta CDR3 regions. The HTBI set primed first-round TCR CDR3 RT-PCR. TCRdb itself ran the multiplex PCR reads through MiXCR, one entry per CDR3 protein. The data show some 420,000 distinct CDR3 sequences, roughly an eighth seen once. The specimen sequenced was blood. All receptors come from a woman aged 18 to 35 with Graves' hyperthyroidism.

This clonotype was detected a few times. The rearrangement uses TRBV3-1 and TRBJ2-1; 8 bases fit TRBD2. V shed 1 base and J 0 bases; nucleotides not matched to a gene: 2. This CDR3 has 16 amino acids. Per germline, CDR1 LGHDT and CDR2 YNNKEL (reference sequence). The CDR3 loop is CASSQVSGASYNEQFF. The CDR3 DNA sequence: TGTGCCAGCAGCCAAGTTAGCGGGGCCTCCTACAATGAGCAGTTCTTC.

This clonotype was picked up many times. The V gene is TRBV9, the J gene TRBJ2-5; D unclear. V was clipped by 4 bases and J by 3 bases, with 16 bases between them. CDR3 length: 15 residues. Germline V CDR1 and CDR2: SGDLS, YYNGEE. The CDR3 sequence: CASSTRETYEETQYF. The CDR3 coding sequence is TGTGCCAGCAGCACAAGAGAGACATACGAAGAGACCCAGTACTTC. Drawing the rest from reference TRBV9 and TRBJ2-5, the complete variable domain is DSGVTQTPKHLITATGQRVTLRCSPRSGDLSVYWYQQSLDQGLQFLIQYYNGEERAKGNILERFSAQQFPDLHSELNLSSLELGDSALYFCASSTRETYEETQYFGPGTRLLVL.

The sample holds many counts of this clonotype. The chain has TRBV7-9 and TRBJ1-2; D not certain. CDR3 size: 13 residues. CDR1 and CDR2 (germline): SEHNR, FQNEAQ (reference sequence). V dropped 4 bases and J dropped 3 bases, with 9 bases sitting between them. The CDR3 spells CASSSREDYGYTF. In DNA, the CDR3 is TGTGCCAGCAGCTCTAGAGAGGACTATGGCTACACCTTC.

There are a few counts of this clonotype. The chain recombines TRBV14 with TRBJ2-5; tentatively, D is TRBD2 (6 bases). The ends were cut back, 4 bases at V and 3 bases at J, with 9 bases in the middle. Germline lookup yields CDR1 SGHDN and CDR2 FVKESK. This CDR3 is built from 13 residues. The CDR3 DNA reads TGTGCCAGCAGCCGAAAGCGGGAAGAGACCCAGTACTTC. Translated: CASSRKREETQYF.

The V gene is TRBV18, the J gene TRBJ2-1; D gene unclear. CDR1 is KGHSH and CDR2 is LQKENI in the germline V gene. The CDR3 consists of 11 residues. V lost 7 bases to trimming and J lost 8 bases, with 9 bases between them. The CDR3 spells CASLSMYEQFF. CDR3 DNA sequence: TGTGCCAGCTTGTCGATGTATGAGCAGTTCTTC.